The 29 T cell receptor beta chains listed next were all sequenced from one sample in a study of cytomegalovirus exposure and HLA in healthy donors. PCR involved 60 Vbeta and 13 Jbeta primers. The table came from immunoSEQ multiplex PCR; TCRdb's copy has only in-frame clones and leaves some out. Among 140,000 to 150,000 clones listed, roughly 68% were seen once. The sample taken for sequencing was PBMCs. These receptors all stem from a man in his 60s in good health and CMV-seronegative.

The chain employs TRBV7-9 and TRBJ2-3, with D possibly matching TRBD2 (6 bases). This CDR3 has 14 residues. The germline V and J ends were trimmed by 5 bases and 3 bases, with 12 bases remaining between them. Germline lookup yields CDR1 SEHNR and CDR2 FQNEAQ (reference sequence). CDR3 amino acids: CASSTEGLTDTQYF. The CDR3 DNA follows: TGTGCCAGCAGCACAGAGGGACTGACAGATACGCAGTATTTT.

This clone was observed a few times. This sample also contains other DNA sequences that code for the same CDR3. The rearrangement links TRBV9 to TRBJ1-3; D is possibly TRBD1 (6 bases). Germline CDR1 is SGDLS and CDR2 is YYNGEE. The CDR3 length is 16 residues. Trimming pared 0 bases from V and 0 bases from J, leaving 10 bases between. CDR3 DNA: TGTGCCAGCAGCGTAGGGACAGTGAACTCTGGAAACACCATATATTTT. The encoded protein is CASSVGTVNSGNTIYF. Full variable domain (missing parts from reference TRBV9 and TRBJ1-3): DSGVTQTPKHLITATGQRVTLRCSPRSGDLSVYWYQQSLDQGLQFLIQYYNGEERAKGNILERFSAQQFPDLHSELNLSSLELGDSALYFCASSVGTVNSGNTIYFGEGSWLTVV.

This chain uses TRBV29-1 with TRBJ1-5; tentatively, D is TRBD1 (5 bases). V was trimmed by 6 bases and J by 7 bases, leaving 19 bases between them. Germline V gene data show CDR1 as SQVTM and CDR2 as ANQGSEA. There are 14 residues in the CDR3. The chain's CDR3 is CSVAPGGRGQPQHF. The CDR3 DNA reads as TGCAGCGTGGCCCCGGGGGGAAGGGGCCAGCCCCAGCATTTT.

The genes are TRBV2 and TRBJ1-6; 8 nucleotides match TRBD1. Germline loops: CDR1 SNHLY, CDR2 FYNNEI. After removal of 3 bases from V and 9 bases from J, the junction contained 13 bases not matched to a gene. The CDR3 consists of 17 residues. DNA of the CDR3: TGTGCCAGCAGTGATCCGAGCATAGGACAGGGAGGTTCACCCCTCCACTTT. Protein sequence: CASSDPSIGQGGSPLHF.

This chain uses TRBV9 with TRBJ2-5, with TRBD1 matching over 9 bases. V lost 4 bases and J lost 4; bases outside the gene matches: 8. There are 15 residues in the CDR3. Germline V gives CDR1 SGDLS, CDR2 YYNGEE. In DNA form, the CDR3 reads TGTGCCAGCAGCCCATGGGACAGGGTAGGAGAGACCCAGTACTTC. Translated: CASSPWDRVGETQYF.

This clone was recorded only once. The chain has TRBV28 and TRBJ1-4; no clear D. Germline lookup yields CDR1 MDHEN and CDR2 SYDVKM. The V gene lost 7 bases and the J gene lost 0 bases, with 9 bases spanning the gap. The CDR3 has 14 amino acids. The DNA for the CDR3 is TGTGCCAGCACGCGGGTTGCAACTAATGAAAAACTGTTTTTT. Translation gives CASTRVATNEKLFF.

This clone was recorded once. V and J are TRBV6-1 and TRBJ2-1; D gene unclear. Germline CDR1 reads MNHNS; CDR2 reads SASEGT. V lost 6 bases to trimming and J lost 7 bases, with 10 bases between them. The CDR3 totals 12 residues. The CDR3 coding sequence is TGTGCCAGCAGACTCACGCTAAATGAGCAGTTCTTC. Translating it yields CASRLTLNEQFF.

V and J are TRBV29-1 and TRBJ2-7; 8 bases agree with TRBD1. CDR3 size: 15 residues. Germline V lookup: CDR1 SQVTM, CDR2 ANQGSEA. V lost 4 bases, J lost 0 bases, and 8 bases stayed unmatched. The DNA of the CDR3 is TGCAGCGTTGCCCCGCAGGGGGCCTCCTCCTACGAGCAGTACTTC. It yields the protein CSVAPQGASSYEQYF.

The chain joins TRBV28 to TRBJ1-1; D gene ambiguous. Trimming stripped 5 bases from V and 1 base from J, with 8 bases between. The CDR3 runs 13 residues. Germline V gene lookup returns CDR1 MDHEN and CDR2 SYDVKM. CDR3 region: CASSGHRNTEAFF. DNA for the CDR3: TGTGCCAGCAGTGGGCACAGGAACACTGAAGCTTTCTTT.

Concerning this clone itself: The junction differs from germline at one of its ends, possibly a read error. V is TRBV27 and J is TRBJ1-2; D is possibly TRBD1 (5 bases). The CDR3 length is 15 residues. Germline values: CDR1 MNHEY, CDR2 SMNVEV (reference sequence). The CDR3 spells CASSTSGTEGGGRAF. CDR3 nucleotide sequence: TGTGCCAGCAGTACCTCCGGGACGGAGGGTGGTGGCAGGGCCTTC.

The chain recombines TRBV7-2 with TRBJ1-1, with 7 bases aligning to TRBD1. The CDR3 spans 14 residues. The J segment lost 0 bases and the V segment lost 5 bases, leaving 3 bases of the junction unmatched. Per the germline V gene, CDR1 is SGHTA and CDR2 is FQGNSA. The CDR3 DNA is TGTGCCAGCAGCCGGGACAGATTGAACACTGAAGCTTTCTTT. Translated: CASSRDRLNTEAFF.

In this sample, this clone turned up a few times. The chain combines TRBV6-6 with TRBJ2-3; 8 nucleotides match TRBD2. The CDR3 has 14 amino acids. Germline CDR1 MNHNY, CDR2 SVGAGI (reference sequence). The V and J ends lost 4 bases and 2 bases, in that order; junction bases with no gene match: 2. CDR3 sequence: CASSFGLATDTQYF. The CDR3 nucleotides read TGTGCCAGCAGTTTTGGACTAGCCACAGATACGCAGTATTTT.

The CDR3 loop is CASIPPGLAGDNEQFF. For the CDR3, the DNA is TGTGCCAGTATCCCGCCGGGACTAGCGGGAGACAATGAGCAGTTCTTC. This rearrangement joins TRBV19 to TRBJ2-1, with 14 positions matching TRBD2. The germline V gene has CDR1 LNHDA and CDR2 SQIVND (reference sequence). The CDR3 covers 16 residues. The V gene end was trimmed by 7 bases and the J gene end by 5 bases; junction bases not matched to a gene: 7. Looking up the rest from reference TRBV19 and TRBJ2-1 gives the full variable domain: DGGITQSPKYLFRKEGQNVTLSCEQNLNHDAMYWYRQDPGQGLRLIYYSQIVNDFQKGDIAEGYSVSREKKESFPLTVTSAQKNPTAFYLCASIPPGLAGDNEQFFGPGTRLTVL.

This clone was found a few times. The V call is TRBV7-3, the J call TRBJ1-2; tentative D call: TRBD1 (6 bases). The germline V gene encodes CDR1 SGHTA and CDR2 FQGTGA. V was trimmed by 5 bases and J by 5 bases, leaving 12 bases between them. This CDR3 region has 13 residues. This chain's CDR3 is CASSNPQGYGYTF. The CDR3 DNA sequence: TGTGCCAGCAGCAATCCGCAGGGGTATGGCTACACCTTC.

V usage is TRBV6-1 and J usage is TRBJ1-1; D is ambiguous. This CDR3 is 17 amino acids long. Trimming removed 3 bases at V and 1 base at J, with 18 bases between. Germline CDR1 reads MNHNS; CDR2 reads SASEGT. In nucleotides, the CDR3 is TGTGCCAGCAGTGATCAGGAGGGTAGGGTTTGGAACACTGAAGCTTTCTTT. Protein product: CASSDQEGRVWNTEAFF.

CDR3 nucleotide sequence: TGTGCCAGCAGCTTAGAGTATACAGGGACAGGGGATAGGAATGAGCAGTTCTTC. Amino acid sequence: CASSLEYTGTGDRNEQFF. The V gene is TRBV11-2, the J gene TRBJ2-1; 10 positions match TRBD1. The trim removed 0 bases at V and 7 bases at J, leaving 12 bases unmatched. This CDR3 is built from 18 residues. Looked up from germline, CDR1 is SGHAT and CDR2 is FQNNGV.

The gene calls are TRBV4-1 and TRBJ1-1, with 9 positions matching TRBD1. CDR3 size: 15 residues. V lost 3 bases and J lost 4; bases outside the gene matches: 6. Germline loops: CDR1 MGHRA, CDR2 YSYEKL. The CDR3 DNA follows: TGCGCCAGCAGCCAGAGACAGGGGGGGGCCACTGAAGCTTTCTTT. Translation gives CASSQRQGGATEAFF.

This chain links TRBV11-2 with TRBJ1-1, with D possibly TRBD1 on 5 matching bases. Germline CDR1 and CDR2: SGHAT and FQNNGV. CDR3 length: 13 amino acids. V lost 0 bases, J lost 11 bases, and 13 bases lay in between. The CDR3 here is CASSLDVTVRAFF. The CDR3 DNA reads TGTGCCAGCAGCTTAGATGTGACAGTAAGGGCTTTCTTT.

V usage is TRBV30 and J usage is TRBJ1-2, with D possibly TRBD1 on 5 matching bases. The CDR3 extends over 13 amino acids. Germline values: CDR1 GTSNPN, CDR2 SVGIG (reference sequence). The V end lost 6 bases, the J end lost 3 bases, and 14 bases lay between the germline ends. CDR3 sequence: CACLRGGYYGYTF. The CDR3 DNA follows: TGTGCCTGCCTAAGGGGAGGATACTATGGCTACACCTTC.

This clone came up a few times. The chain combines TRBV30 with TRBJ1-4; D gene unclear. V was trimmed by 5 bases and J by 8 bases, leaving 9 bases between them. This CDR3 spans 11 amino acids. Germline V gene lookup returns CDR1 GTSNPN and CDR2 SVGIG (reference sequence). The CDR3 reads CAWSTGEKLFF. The CDR3 coding sequence is TGTGCCTGGTCGACGGGAGAAAAACTGTTTTTT.

This clone was recorded only once. CDR3 nucleotide sequence: TGTGCCAGCAGTTTCGGGGGGACAGGGGTGAAAACCGGGGAGCTGTTTTTT. Encoded protein: CASSFGGTGVKTGELFF. The chain has TRBV28 and TRBJ2-2; 10 nucleotides line up with TRBD1. The germline CDR1 and CDR2 sequences are MDHEN and SYDVKM. The V segment lost 3 bases and the J segment 5 bases; nucleotides outside the gene matches: 9. This CDR3 has 17 residues.

The gene calls are TRBV19 and TRBJ1-5; 7 nucleotides line up with TRBD1. Germline lookup yields CDR1 LNHDA and CDR2 SQIVND (reference sequence). CDR3 size: 16 residues. V shed 3 bases, J shed 0 bases, and the junction held 5 bases outside the gene matches. As DNA, the CDR3 is TGTGCCAGTAGTATCGGACAGGTGCTTAGCAATCAGCCCCAGCATTTT. Its protein is CASSIGQVLSNQPQHF.

The chain is built from TRBV18 and TRBJ1-1, with D hard to call. This CDR3 is built from 14 residues. Germline loops: CDR1 KGHSH, CDR2 LQKENI. Trimming removed 3 bases at V and 1 base at J, with 9 bases between. The CDR3 DNA follows: TGTGCCAGCTCACCCGACACCCCGAACACTGAAGCTTTCTTT. Its translation is CASSPDTPNTEAFF.

The J gene is TRBJ1-3, the V gene TRBV6-5; TRBD1 agrees at 8 bases. CDR1 and CDR2 from the germline V gene are MNHEY and SVGAGI. The CDR3 is 16 amino acids. The ends lost 3 bases at V and 1 base at J; junction bases unmatched: 5. The DNA of the CDR3 is TGTGCCAGCAGTTATCAGACAGGGGAGTCTGGAAACACCATATATTTT. It is translated as CASSYQTGESGNTIYF.

V gene TRBV6-5 combines with J gene TRBJ2-7; a weak D match, TRBD2 (6 bases). The ends were cut back, 2 bases at V and 0 bases at J, with 11 bases in the middle. Germline CDR1 is MNHEY and CDR2 is SVGAGI. The CDR3 consists of 15 residues. The CDR3 is CASSYRRAPSYEQYF. The CDR3 DNA follows: TGTGCCAGCAGTTACAGGAGGGCCCCCTCCTACGAGCAGTACTTC.

The V call is TRBV7-2, the J call TRBJ2-7, with 9 bases aligning to TRBD2. V lost 1 base, J lost 6 bases, and 7 bases stayed unmatched. This CDR3 is built from 15 residues. CDR1 and CDR2 (germline): SGHTA, FQGNSA. The CDR3 DNA reads as TGTGCCAGCAGCTTAGAAGCGCGGGGGGGTCGCGAGCAGTACTTC. Amino acids: CASSLEARGGREQYF.

The genes are TRBV2 and TRBJ1-6; 7 bases map to TRBD1. Germline lookup yields CDR1 SNHLY and CDR2 FYNNEI. Unmatched junction bases numbered 8, after V lost 5 bases and J lost 4 bases. The CDR3 runs to 16 residues. The CDR3 DNA is TGTGCCAGCAGTACTGGACAGGCCAGTTATAATTCACCCCTCCACTTT. Translated: CASSTGQASYNSPLHF.

With regard to this clone: The conserved final phenylalanine or tryptophan is absent from the CDR3, which likely points to a read error. This chain joins TRBV10-3 and TRBJ1-2; 10 nucleotides agree with TRBD1. CDR3 length: 17 amino acids. The V and J ends lost 0 bases and 6 bases, in that order; junction bases with no gene match: 10. Germline CDR1 ENHRY, CDR2 SYGVKD. CDR3 loop: CAISESAWGQGLDGYTL. The CDR3, as DNA: TGTGCCATCAGTGAGTCGGCTTGGGGACAGGGGCTTGATGGCTACACCCTC.

The chain employs TRBV2 and TRBJ2-3; TRBD2 matches at 7 bases. This CDR3 spans 15 amino acids. CDR1 SNHLY and CDR2 FYNNEI come from the germline V gene. V trimming: 1 base; J trimming: 4 bases; junction bases outside the gene matches: 5. CDR3 DNA: TGTGCCAGCAGTGAAGATCGGGGAGGGGCAGATACGCAGTATTTT. Translation gives CASSEDRGGADTQYF.